This entry concerns a single T cell receptor beta chain. This CDR3 region has 14 residues. Germline V gene lookup returns CDR1 LGHDT and CDR2 YNNKEL (reference sequence). Trimming left V 2 bases short and J 3 bases short, with 7 bases between. Produced via immunoSEQ multiplex PCR; TCRdb's table is partial and in-frame only. Of around 93,000 clones in the sample, roughly 88% are singletons; the top ten hold roughly 15%. This specimen belongs to a study of control samples from healthy donors and cancer patients. The chain carries TRBV3-1 (or the pseudogene TRBV3-2) and TRBJ2-2; maybe TRBD2 (5 bases). The sequence was collected from a man aged 25-45 years in good health. Sequenced input: blood. The CDR3: CASSQPGDTGELFF. CDR3 coding DNA: TGTGCCAGCAGCCAACCCGGGGACACCGGGGAGCTGTTTTTT.